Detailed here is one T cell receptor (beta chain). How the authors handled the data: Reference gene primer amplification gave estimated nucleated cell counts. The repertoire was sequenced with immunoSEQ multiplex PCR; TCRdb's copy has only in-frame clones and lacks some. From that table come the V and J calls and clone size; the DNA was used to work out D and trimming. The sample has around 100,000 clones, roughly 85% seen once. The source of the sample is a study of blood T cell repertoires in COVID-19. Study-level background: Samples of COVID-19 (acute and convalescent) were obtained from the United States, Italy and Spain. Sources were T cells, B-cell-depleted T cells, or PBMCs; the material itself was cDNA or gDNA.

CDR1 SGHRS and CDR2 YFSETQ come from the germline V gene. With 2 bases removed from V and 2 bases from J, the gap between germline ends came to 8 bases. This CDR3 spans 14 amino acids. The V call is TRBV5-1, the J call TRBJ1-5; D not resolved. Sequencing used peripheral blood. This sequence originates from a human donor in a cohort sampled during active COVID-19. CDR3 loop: CASSFDGGNQPQHF. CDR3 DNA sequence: TGCGCCAGCAGCTTCGACGGAGGCAATCAGCCCCAGCATTTT.